Shown below are 18 T cell receptor beta chains from a single sample sequenced in a study of T cell repertoires in cytomegalovirus infection. A single record per CDR3 protein comes from TCRdb applying MiXCR to the reads. The repertoire holds roughly 640,000 distinct CDR3 sequences, approximately 24% seen once, with 6.5% to 10% in the top ten. Material: CD8+ T cells from PBMCs. The receptors shown here come from a human donor in good health (CMV status not recorded). Some clones in this sample may be carry-over from other donors' samples.

This clonotype has just a few counts. This rearrangement joins TRBV7-6 to TRBJ2-7, with 10 bases matching TRBD2. The CDR3 consists of 16 residues. J was trimmed by 7 bases and V by 5 bases; bases with no gene match: 14. Germline values: CDR1 SGHVS, CDR2 FNYEAQ. CDR3 in DNA: TGTGCCAGCAGCCAAAGGTCTAGCGGGGGCACCATGGAGCAGTACTTC. This gives the protein CASSQRSSGGTMEQYF.

This clonotype was seen only a few times. The rearrangement joins TRBV2 to TRBJ2-1, with D perhaps TRBD1 (5 bases). The germline V and J ends were trimmed by 3 bases and 9 bases, with 9 bases remaining between them. CDR1 is SNHLY and CDR2 is FYNNEI in the germline V gene. There are 12 residues in the CDR3. The CDR3 region is CASSEIRGEQFF. The CDR3 DNA follows: TGTGCCAGCAGTGAGATAAGGGGTGAGCAGTTCTTC.

This clonotype has only a few counts. The V call is TRBV6-6, the J call TRBJ2-2; D is uncertain. The V end lost 2 bases, the J end lost 7 bases, and 14 bases lay between the germline ends. Germline CDR1 and CDR2: MNHNY and SVGAGI (reference sequence). The CDR3 has 15 residues. The CDR3 DNA reads as TGTGCCAGCAGTTACGACCTAACAAAAGACGGGGAGCTGTTTTTT. It codes for CASSYDLTKDGELFF.

This clonotype was observed at least ten times. This chain's CDR3 is CASSYLRDSGEPYEQYV. The CDR3 region has the DNA TGTGCCAGCAGTTACCTCCGCGATAGCGGTGAACCCTACGAGCAGTACGTC. The rearrangement uses TRBV6-2 or TRBV6-3 and TRBJ2-7; a weak D match, TRBD2 (6 bases). Germline V lookup: CDR1 MNHEY, CDR2 SVGEGT. CDR3 length: 17 amino acids. V lost 2 bases to trimming and J lost 2 bases, with 19 bases between them.

This clonotype has just a few counts. This chain links TRBV6-5 with TRBJ2-3; 11 nucleotides align to TRBD2. Germline lookup yields CDR1 MNHEY and CDR2 SVGAGI. CDR3 length: 16 amino acids. Trimming cost V 4 bases and J 5 bases; bases outside gene matches: 8. The CDR3 region is CASSSSGGLAGDTQYF. The CDR3 region has the DNA TGTGCCAGCAGTTCTAGCGGGGGGCTGGCGGGAGATACGCAGTATTTT.

In the case of this clonotype: An end of the junction does not agree with germline; a read error may underlie this. The chain carries TRBV7-4 and TRBJ2-7, with D unresolved. CDR1 and CDR2 from the germline V gene are SGHVT and SQSDAQ. The CDR3 extends over 15 amino acids. The DNA of the CDR3 is TGTGCCAGCAGCTTAGGTGGATCCCGCTCCGACGAGCAGTACTTC. Its protein product is CASSLGGSRSDEQYF.

The genes are TRBV6-2 or TRBV6-3 and TRBJ2-7; no clear D. Germline V gene lookup returns CDR1 MNHEY and CDR2 SVGEGT. V dropped 6 bases and J dropped 6 bases, with 12 bases sitting between them. The CDR3 runs 12 residues. CDR3 DNA: TGTGCCAGCAGCCCTTCGTATTTCGAGCAGTACGTC. The encoded protein is CASSPSYFEQYV.

The V call is TRBV7-9, the J call TRBJ1-1; D is possibly TRBD1 (5 bases). The V end was cut by 3 bases, the J end by 7 bases, with 12 bases between. This CDR3 comprises 13 residues. Germline V gene sequence: CDR1 SEHNR, CDR2 FQNEAQ (reference sequence). The CDR3 DNA is TGTGCCAGCAGCTTGAGGGGCGCAGATGAAGCTTTCTTT. This encodes CASSLRGADEAFF.

The V call is TRBV28, the J call TRBJ2-4; the D call may be TRBD1 or TRBD2 (6 bases each). Germline V gene lookup returns CDR1 MDHEN and CDR2 SYDVKM. Trimming removed 5 bases at V and 0 bases at J, with 17 bases between. This CDR3 region has 17 residues. CDR3 bases: TGTGCCAGCAGTCCACCTCTAGGGGGGCGAGCCAAAAACATTCAGTACTTC. Translating gives CASSPPLGGRAKNIQYF.

The chain uses TRBV19 and TRBJ2-5; no clear D gene. The CDR3 length is 15 residues. V was trimmed by 6 bases and J by 5 bases, leaving 19 bases between them. Germline V CDR1 and CDR2: LNHDA, SQIVND (reference sequence). Here the CDR3 reads CASSPWPGPSETQYF. In DNA form, the CDR3 reads TGTGCCAGTAGCCCGTGGCCCGGGCCAAGCGAGACCCAGTACTTC.

This clonotype was counted a few times. The V gene is TRBV10-3, the J gene TRBJ1-5; D might be TRBD1 (6 bases). In germline, CDR1 is ENHRY, CDR2 SYGVKD. Trimming took off 11 bases at V and 3 bases at J, with 8 bases between the two ends. There are 11 residues in the CDR3. The CDR3 region is CASGDNQPQHF. The CDR3 DNA reads as TGTGCCTCAGGGGACAATCAGCCCCAGCATTTT.

This clonotype occurred a few times. The rearrangement uses TRBV15 and TRBJ1-2; tentative D call: TRBD1 (5 bases). The V gene lost 0 bases and the J gene lost 4 bases, with 15 bases spanning the gap. Germline V gene data show CDR1 as LNHNV and CDR2 as YYDKDF (reference sequence). The CDR3 loop spans 16 amino acids. CDR3 sequence (DNA): TGTGCCACCAGCAGAGATAAGGGGACCTCCGTCTATGGCTACACCTTC. It encodes CATSRDKGTSVYGYTF.

The rearrangement joins TRBV6-8 to TRBJ2-2; D remains ambiguous. V dropped 2 bases and J dropped 7 bases, with 8 bases sitting between them. The CDR3 consists of 13 residues. CDR1 MNHGY and CDR2 SAAAGT come from the germline V gene. In DNA form, the CDR3 reads TGTGCCAGCAGTTACCCAAGGTTCGGGGAGCTGTTTTTT. It yields the protein CASSYPRFGELFF.

The chain combines TRBV29-1 with TRBJ1-1, with a tentative D call TRBD1 (5 bases). This CDR3 region has 10 residues. V was trimmed by 5 bases and J by 5 bases, leaving 6 bases between them. The germline gives CDR1 SQVTM, CDR2 ANQGSEA. The CDR3 loop is CSVSGTEAFF. The CDR3 coding sequence is TGCAGCGTTTCAGGGACTGAAGCTTTCTTT.

The CDR3 protein is CASSLVTGNVEAFF. CDR3 in DNA: TGTGCCAGCAGCTTAGTGACAGGGAACGTTGAAGCTTTCTTT. This chain uses TRBV7-9 with TRBJ1-1; TRBD1 matches 7 bases. Germline V lookup: CDR1 SEHNR, CDR2 FQNEAQ (reference sequence). The length of the CDR3 is 14 residues. Trimming cost V 1 base and J 7 bases; bases outside gene matches: 6.

The J gene is TRBJ1-2, the V gene TRBV29-1; the D gene is possibly TRBD1 (5 bases). This CDR3 has 15 amino acids. V was cut by 0 bases and J by 4 bases, with 15 bases left in between. Germline V gives CDR1 SQVTM, CDR2 ANQGSEA. CDR3: CSVEDVEDTLYGYTF. CDR3 bases: TGCAGCGTTGAAGATGTGGAGGACACCCTCTATGGCTACACCTTC.

This clonotype was detected a few times. The chain is built from TRBV7-9 and TRBJ2-5; 7 nucleotides match TRBD1. V was pared by 2 bases and J by 4 bases, with 4 bases of the junction left unmatched. The CDR3 runs to 14 residues. Germline V gives CDR1 SEHNR, CDR2 FQNEAQ (reference sequence). The CDR3 DNA is TGTGCCAGCAGCTTAACCTGGACAGGAGAGACCCAGTACTTC. Protein sequence: CASSLTWTGETQYF.

This clonotype was seen many times. The J gene is TRBJ2-1, the V gene TRBV28; 8 bases line up with TRBD1. Germline-derived CDR1 and CDR2 are MDHEN and SYDVKM. This CDR3 has 15 residues. Trimming at V came to 6 bases and at J to 8 bases, leaving 12 bases not matched to a gene. The CDR3 loop reads CASSRETGALDEQFF. The CDR3 nucleotides are TGTGCCAGCAGCAGAGAGACAGGGGCCCTTGATGAGCAGTTCTTC.